This entry lists 26 T cell receptor beta chains sequenced from one sample in a study of PD-1 blockade in classical Hodgkin lymphoma. Produced via immunoSEQ multiplex PCR; TCRdb's table is partial and in-frame only. The table records around 13,000 clones, approximately 78% of them present only once. Time point meaning: cycle 4 day 1 (C4D1), after 6 weeks of nivolumab. Brentuximab vedotin exposure varied among the patients, all of whom had relapsed after autologous stem cell transplantation. The material was peripheral blood mononuclear cells (PBMCs), obtained before the fourth cycle of nivolumab. The receptors originated from a human donor with classical Hodgkin lymphoma.

The chain recombines TRBV2 with TRBJ1-1; 7 bases are a match to TRBD1. The germline gives CDR1 SNHLY, CDR2 FYNNEI. Trimming removed 5 bases from V and 6 bases from J; junction bases left unmatched: 3. CDR3 length: 12 residues. The CDR3 loop is CASSIGTAEAFF. For the CDR3, the DNA is TGTGCCAGCAGTATAGGGACAGCTGAAGCTTTCTTT.

The rearrangement links TRBV11-2 to TRBJ1-5; TRBD1 agrees at 11 bases. There are 18 residues in the CDR3. V gave up 0 bases and J gave up 0 bases; unmatched junction bases: 4. Germline V CDR1 and CDR2: SGHAT, FQNNGV. CDR3 nucleotide sequence: TGTGCCAGCAGCTTAGAGCGGACAGGGGGCCATAGCAATCAGCCCCAGCATTTT. It translates to CASSLERTGGHSNQPQHF. Using reference TRBV11-2 and TRBJ1-5 for the parts outside the CDR3, the full variable domain is EAGVAQSPRYKIIEKRQSVAFWCNPISGHATLYWYQQILGQGPKLLIQFQNNGVVDDSQLPKDRFSAERLKGVDSTLKIQPAKLEDSAVYLCASSLERTGGHSNQPQHFGDGTRLSIL.

The V gene is TRBV30, the J gene TRBJ1-1; TRBD1 is a possible D gene (5 bases). The germline V gene encodes CDR1 GTSNPN and CDR2 SVGIG (reference sequence). The CDR3 length is 14 residues. Between the trimmed V and J ends, which lost 0 bases and 3 bases, there was a span of 11 bases. CDR3 sequence reads: CAWSVMGGYTEAFF. The DNA of the CDR3 is TGTGCCTGGAGTGTAATGGGGGGTTACACTGAAGCTTTCTTT.

V and J are TRBV9 and TRBJ1-4; D is perhaps TRBD1 (5 bases). Per germline, CDR1 SGDLS and CDR2 YYNGEE. This CDR3 is 15 amino acids long. Trimming removed 2 bases from V and 7 bases from J, with 15 bases in between. CDR3: CASSVGHPVGEKLFF. CDR3 bases: TGTGCCAGCAGCGTCGGACATCCCGTCGGTGAAAAACTGTTTTTT. Full variable domain (missing parts from reference TRBV9 and TRBJ1-4): DSGVTQTPKHLITATGQRVTLRCSPRSGDLSVYWYQQSLDQGLQFLIQYYNGEERAKGNILERFSAQQFPDLHSELNLSSLELGDSALYFCASSVGHPVGEKLFFGSGTQLSVL.

The V call is TRBV5-1, the J call TRBJ1-1, with TRBD1 as a possible D gene (6 bases). The germline V gene encodes CDR1 SGHRS and CDR2 YFSETQ. The V end was cut by 2 bases, the J end by 3 bases, with 17 bases between. The CDR3 is 16 amino acids. The chain's CDR3 is CASSLFGGDTDTEAFF. The CDR3 DNA follows: TGCGCCAGCAGCTTATTCGGGGGCGACACGGACACTGAAGCTTTCTTT. Based on the CDR3 plus reference TRBV5-1 and TRBJ1-1, the full variable domain is KAGVTQTPRYLIKTRGQQVTLSCSPISGHRSVSWYQQTPGQGLQFLFEYFSETQRNKGNFPGRFSGRQFSNSRSEMNVSTLELGDSALYLCASSLFGGDTDTEAFFGQGTRLTVV.

V is TRBV29-1 and J is TRBJ2-5, with TRBD2 matching over 7 bases. The CDR3 runs to 14 residues. CDR1 SQVTM and CDR2 ANQGSEA come from the germline V gene. J gave up 0 bases and V 4 bases, and 5 bases lay outside the gene matches. The CDR3 is CSVAGTTYQETQYF. The CDR3 nucleotides read TGCAGCGTTGCCGGGACTACGTACCAAGAGACCCAGTACTTC.

The rearrangement links TRBV28 to TRBJ1-3, with D hard to call. Germline CDR1 reads MDHEN; CDR2 reads SYDVKM. Trimming removed 2 bases from V and 0 bases from J, with 5 bases in between. The CDR3 contains 14 residues. The CDR3 here is CASSLVNSGNTIYF. The CDR3 nucleotides read TGTGCCAGCAGTTTAGTCAACTCTGGAAACACCATATATTTT.

V usage is TRBV7-6 and J usage is TRBJ2-5; D is perhaps TRBD1 (6 bases). The CDR3 has 14 amino acids. V was pared by 5 bases and J by 3 bases, with 13 bases between. Germline V gene lookup returns CDR1 SGHVS and CDR2 FNYEAQ. CDR3 sequence reads: CASSLTDSKETQYF. Written as DNA, the CDR3 is TGTGCCAGCAGCCTAACGGACAGTAAAGAGACCCAGTACTTC.

This chain joins TRBV29-1 and TRBJ2-7, with no clear D. The CDR3 has 12 amino acids. V lost 5 bases and J 0 bases, leaving 8 bases between the germline ends. Germline CDR1 and CDR2: SQVTM and ANQGSEA. The CDR3 region is CSVSTPSYEQYF. In DNA form, the CDR3 reads TGCAGCGTTAGCACTCCCTCCTACGAGCAGTACTTC.

The genes are TRBV5-8 and TRBJ1-6; D remains unclear. V was clipped by 0 bases and J by 7 bases, with 8 bases between them. The CDR3 covers 14 residues. Germline CDR1 and CDR2: SGHTS and YDEGEE. The CDR3 DNA reads TGTGCCAGCAGCTTGGGGCAGACGAATTCACCCCTCCACTTT. Protein sequence: CASSLGQTNSPLHF. The full variable domain, its missing parts supplied by reference TRBV5-8 and TRBJ1-6, is EAGVTQSPTHLIKTRGQQATLRCSPISGHTSVYWYQQALGLGLQFLLWYDEGEERNRGNFPPRFSGRQFPNYSSELNVNALELEDSALYLCASSLGQTNSPLHFGNGTRLTVT.

This chain links TRBV27 with TRBJ2-1; D gene unclear. Trimming stripped 6 bases from V and 7 bases from J, with 10 bases between. Germline V CDR1 and CDR2: MNHEY, SMNVEV (reference sequence). This CDR3 comprises 12 residues. The CDR3 nucleotides read TGTGCCAGCAGAGGGATGAGGAATGAGCAGTTCTTC. This translates into CASRGMRNEQFF.

The rearrangement links TRBV4-2 to TRBJ2-7, with TRBD2 as a possible D gene (6 bases). This CDR3 is 17 amino acids long. CDR1 and CDR2 (germline): LGHNA, YNFKEQ. V shed 2 bases and J shed 3 bases, with 20 bases lying between them. The CDR3 loop is CASSQRGVAGTHYEQYF. CDR3 nucleotides: TGTGCCAGCAGCCAAAGAGGCGTTGCCGGGACTCACTACGAGCAGTACTTC.

CDR3 bases: TGTGCCAGCAGTGAAGCGCTTCGAGAGACCCAGTACTTC. The encoded protein is CASSEALRETQYF. The chain carries TRBV6-1 and TRBJ2-5; D remains unclear. The germline CDR1 and CDR2 sequences are MNHNS and SASEGT. Trimming left V 0 bases short and J 4 bases short, with 6 bases between. The CDR3 is 13 residues long.

This chain joins TRBV4-2 and TRBJ2-5; unclear D gene. V lost 0 bases and J 11 bases, leaving 13 bases between the germline ends. Germline lookup yields CDR1 LGHNA and CDR2 YNFKEQ. The CDR3 is 13 amino acids. The CDR3 DNA reads as TGTGCCAGCAGCCAAGAAGTCGCGGACCCACAGTACTTC. As protein: CASSQEVADPQYF.

This clone was detected only a few times. The J gene is TRBJ1-2, the V gene TRBV2; D perhaps matches TRBD1 (6 bases). CDR1 and CDR2 (germline): SNHLY, FYNNEI. The CDR3 is 15 residues long. Trimming stripped 2 bases from V and 2 bases from J, with 12 bases between. This chain's CDR3 is CASSERGRGNYGYTF. As DNA, the CDR3 is TGTGCCAGCAGTGAACGAGGCAGGGGAAACTATGGCTACACCTTC.

The chain carries TRBV10-1 and TRBJ1-1; the D is unclear. The V gene lost 4 bases and the J gene lost 7 bases, with 4 bases spanning the gap. Germline V gives CDR1 WNHNN, CDR2 SYGVQD (reference sequence). The CDR3 runs 10 residues. CDR3 bases: TGCGCCAGCAGTGCGGGTGAAGCTTTCTTT. Its translation: CASSAGEAFF.

The CDR3 nucleotides read TGTGCCTGGAGTCCCATAGCGGGGGGGGCCTGGGATGAGCAGTTCTTC. Translated: CAWSPIAGGAWDEQFF. This chain joins TRBV30 and TRBJ2-1; 11 bases map to TRBD2. Per the germline V gene, CDR1 is GTSNPN and CDR2 is SVGIG (reference sequence). J gave up 8 bases and V 2 bases, and 11 bases lay outside the gene matches. The CDR3 runs to 16 residues.

This CDR3 reads CASSLVGLMEYF. The CDR3 nucleotides read TGTGCCAGCAGCCTCGTTGGGCTGATGGAGTACTTC. The V call is TRBV7-8, the J call TRBJ2-7, with D unclear. With 5 bases removed from V and 11 bases from J, the gap between germline ends came to 16 bases. This CDR3 is built from 12 residues. CDR1 and CDR2 (germline): SGHVS, FQNEAQ.

This clone turned up a few times. The chain employs TRBV7-2 and TRBJ1-4; TRBD1 matches at 7 bases. After removal of 4 bases from V and 0 bases from J, the junction contained 2 bases not matched to a gene. The CDR3 is made up of 15 amino acids. Germline values: CDR1 SGHTA, CDR2 FQGNSA. The CDR3 region is CASSSQGATNEKLFF. The CDR3, as DNA: TGTGCCAGCAGCTCCCAGGGGGCAACTAATGAAAAACTGTTTTTT.

This clone came up once. The rearrangement links TRBV19 to TRBJ1-6; D possibly corresponds to TRBD1 (6 bases). The CDR3 contains 17 residues. CDR1 LNHDA and CDR2 SQIVND come from the germline V gene (reference sequence). V lost 3 bases to trimming and J lost 0 bases, with 12 bases between them. The CDR3 reads CASSMAGASSYNSPLHF. Here the CDR3 DNA reads TGTGCCAGTAGTATGGCAGGGGCCAGCTCCTATAATTCACCCCTCCACTTT.

The V call is TRBV28, the J call TRBJ2-6; D ambiguous. Trimming cost V 2 bases and J 0 bases, with 8 bases left between them. The V gene's germline CDR1 is MDHEN and CDR2 SYDVKM. The CDR3 has 16 residues. The CDR3 sequence is CASSLEALSGANVLTF. The DNA for the CDR3 is TGTGCCAGCAGTTTAGAGGCGCTCTCTGGGGCCAACGTCCTGACTTTC.

This clone came up once. This rearrangement joins TRBV6-5 to TRBJ2-7; TRBD1 might be the D (5 bases). Between the trimmed V and J ends, which lost 5 bases and 6 bases, there was a span of 17 bases. The germline V gene encodes CDR1 MNHEY and CDR2 SVGAGI. The CDR3 consists of 14 residues. The CDR3 DNA follows: TGTGCCAGCAGTCGCAGGGAAGGGTTCTTCGAGCAGTACTTC. It specifies CASSRREGFFEQYF.

The chain uses TRBV10-3 and TRBJ1-3; no firm D call. Trimming took off 0 bases at V and 0 bases at J, with 12 bases between the two ends. CDR1 and CDR2 (germline): ENHRY, SYGVKD. The CDR3 is 17 amino acids. CDR3 amino acids: CAISESPFPSSGNTIYF. CDR3 in DNA: TGTGCCATCAGTGAGTCCCCCTTCCCGAGCTCTGGAAACACCATATATTTT.

The chain has TRBV10-3 and TRBJ2-5; D possibly matches TRBD1 or TRBD2 (5 bases each). Germline CDR1 and CDR2: ENHRY and SYGVKD. V lost 4 bases and J 7 bases, leaving 16 bases between the germline ends. The CDR3 spans 14 residues. CDR3 nucleotides: TGTGCCATCAGTGCACGGGACGTTGGGACGACCCAGTACTTC. Its translation is CAISARDVGTTQYF.

This clone has a handful of counts. The chain is built from TRBV7-8 and TRBJ2-5; D is unresolved. Deletions cut 6 bases from V and 4 bases from J, with 9 bases between. The germline gives CDR1 SGHVS, CDR2 FQNEAQ. CDR3 length equals 12 residues. CDR3 sequence reads: CASSPLTETQYF. CDR3 nucleotide sequence: TGTGCCAGCAGTCCCCTAACAGAGACCCAGTACTTC.

This chain uses TRBV6-6 with TRBJ1-1; D is undetermined. Germline CDR1 MNHNY, CDR2 SVGAGI (reference sequence). The CDR3 spans 11 residues. V was trimmed by 8 bases and J by 1 base, leaving 5 bases between them. The chain's CDR3 is CASGENTEAFF. CDR3 in DNA: TGTGCCAGCGGGGAGAACACTGAAGCTTTCTTT.